What follows are 32 T cell receptor beta chains derived from one specimen sequenced in a study of blood T cell repertoires in COVID-19. Generated by immunoSEQ multiplex PCR, the TCRdb table keeps only in-frame clones and is missing some. The table includes some 380,000 clones, roughly four fifths detected once. Input material: peripheral blood. The source is a human donor with acute or convalescent COVID-19. The donor label of this sample is uncertain.

The V call is TRBV5-1, the J call TRBJ1-2, with unresolved D. Deletions cut 0 bases from V and 6 bases from J, with 9 bases between. From germline, CDR1 is SGHRS and CDR2 YFSETQ. The CDR3 runs 13 residues. As DNA, the CDR3 is TGCGCCAGCAGCTTGGCCGAGAAAGATGGCTACACCTTC. This gives the protein CASSLAEKDGYTF.

The chain has TRBV2 and TRBJ1-4, with 7 bases that match TRBD1. The length of the CDR3 is 15 residues. Germline V gives CDR1 SNHLY, CDR2 FYNNEI. J gave up 4 bases and V 6 bases, and 8 bases lay outside the gene matches. CDR3: CASRKQGFGNEKLFF. CDR3 nucleotides: TGTGCCAGCAGGAAACAGGGGTTTGGTAATGAAAAACTGTTTTTT.

This clone was counted only a few times. V and J are TRBV4-1 and TRBJ1-3; 11 positions match TRBD1. Germline assignment: CDR1 MGHRA and CDR2 YSYEKL. Trimming cost V 5 bases and J 8 bases; bases outside gene matches: 11. This CDR3 has 16 amino acids. The CDR3 DNA reads as TGCGCCAGCAGCTCCCTAGGACAGGGGGCTCGTGACACCATATATTTT. Translated: CASSSLGQGARDTIYF.

This chain joins TRBV3-1 (or the pseudogene TRBV3-2) and TRBJ1-2; no reliable D call. Per the germline V gene, CDR1 is LGHDT and CDR2 is YNNKEL (reference sequence). The CDR3 length is 12 residues. Trimming took off 2 bases at V and 7 bases at J, with 8 bases between the two ends. This CDR3 is CASSQPPFGYTF. The CDR3 region has the DNA TGTGCCAGCAGCCAACCCCCGTTTGGCTACACCTTC.

The chain has TRBV10-2 and TRBJ2-2, with 10 bases matching TRBD1. V gave up 8 bases and J gave up 6 bases; unmatched junction bases: 12. This CDR3 comprises 16 residues. Per the germline V gene, CDR1 is WSHSY and CDR2 is SAAADI. CDR3 sequence: CASCIGTGVKSGELFF. CDR3 sequence (DNA): TGCGCCAGCTGTATAGGGACAGGGGTTAAATCCGGGGAGCTGTTTTTT.

The chain links TRBV28 to TRBJ1-5; D perhaps matches TRBD1 (6 bases). The V end was cut by 4 bases, the J end by 7 bases, with 17 bases between. The CDR3 is 15 residues long. Germline V lookup: CDR1 MDHEN, CDR2 SYDVKM. CDR3 in DNA: TGTGCCAGCAGTTATGGGGGCCGGGTTGGCCAGCCCCAGCATTTT. Translation: CASSYGGRVGQPQHF.

This clone has a single count. V and J are TRBV2 and TRBJ1-2; 7 bases are a match to TRBD1. The junction had 7 bases not matched to a gene; V was cut back by 6 bases and J by 3 bases. The CDR3 extends over 14 amino acids. Germline CDR1 reads SNHLY; CDR2 reads FYNNEI. The CDR3 nucleotides read TGTGCCAGCAGGCAGGACAGGACCGACTATGGCTACACCTTC. Encoded protein: CASRQDRTDYGYTF. The whole variable domain, remainder taken from reference TRBV2 and TRBJ1-2, is EPEVTQTPSHQVTQMGQEVILRCVPISNHLYFYWYRQILGQKVEFLVSFYNNEISEKSEIFDDQFSVERPDGSNFTLKIRSTKLEDSAMYFCASRQDRTDYGYTFGSGTRLTVV.

The CDR3 protein is CASSTQGSSYNSPLHF. The CDR3 nucleotides read TGTGCCAGCAGCACACAGGGGAGCTCCTATAATTCACCCCTCCACTTT. The chain combines TRBV7-6 with TRBJ1-6; 7 bases align to TRBD1. The CDR3 totals 16 residues. Germline V gene sequence: CDR1 SGHVS, CDR2 FNYEAQ. V lost 5 bases and J lost 0; bases outside the gene matches: 4.

This clone came up once. The rearrangement joins TRBV19 to TRBJ2-5; 8 bases agree with TRBD2. After removal of 3 bases from V and 1 base from J, the junction contained 7 bases not matched to a gene. The germline V gene has CDR1 LNHDA and CDR2 SQIVND (reference sequence). This CDR3 contains 16 residues. As DNA, the CDR3 is TGTGCCAGTAGTATGGTAGAGGCGGGGGGCCAAGAGACCCAGTACTTC. Protein product: CASSMVEAGGQETQYF. Using reference TRBV19 and TRBJ2-5 for the parts outside the CDR3, the full variable domain is DGGITQSPKYLFRKEGQNVTLSCEQNLNHDAMYWYRQDPGQGLRLIYYSQIVNDFQKGDIAEGYSVSREKKESFPLTVTSAQKNPTAFYLCASSMVEAGGQETQYFGPGTRLLVL.

The gene calls are TRBV28 and TRBJ2-3, with D possibly TRBD1 on 7 matching bases. Germline V lookup: CDR1 MDHEN, CDR2 SYDVKM. V dropped 2 bases and J dropped 3 bases, with 12 bases sitting between them. This CDR3 spans 15 amino acids. CDR3 sequence (DNA): TGTGCCAGCAGTTTACAGGGGGGCGTTACAGATACGCAGTATTTT. Protein sequence: CASSLQGGVTDTQYF. Together with reference TRBV28 and TRBJ2-3, the CDR3 gives the full variable domain: DVKVTQSSRYLVKRTGEKVFLECVQDMDHENMFWYRQDPGLGLRLIYFSYDVKMKEKGDIPEGYSVSREKKERFSLILESASTNQTSMYLCASSLQGGVTDTQYFGPGTRLTVL.

This chain links TRBV4-1 with TRBJ1-2, with 8 bases identical to TRBD1. Germline V CDR1 and CDR2: MGHRA, YSYEKL. Trimming took 1 base from V and 7 from J; bases not matched to a gene: 11. The CDR3 spans 16 residues. CDR3 residues: CASSQVPGAGGFGYTF. The CDR3 DNA reads as TGCGCCAGCAGCCAAGTACCTGGGGCAGGGGGCTTTGGCTACACCTTC.

This chain links TRBV6-5 with TRBJ1-1; 7 bases agree with TRBD1. Trimming at V came to 6 bases and at J to 4 bases, leaving 8 bases not matched to a gene. The CDR3 is made up of 14 amino acids. The germline CDR1 and CDR2 sequences are MNHEY and SVGAGI. The CDR3 reads CASRDRESGTEAFF. The CDR3 nucleotides read TGTGCCAGCAGAGACAGGGAAAGCGGCACTGAAGCTTTCTTT.

V gene TRBV30 combines with J gene TRBJ1-1; TRBD1 agrees at 7 bases. CDR1 is GTSNPN, CDR2 SVGIG, per germline (reference sequence). With 4 bases clipped from V and 6 bases from J, the junction kept 14 bases outside the gene matches. CDR3 length equals 15 residues. CDR3 amino acids: CAWKSKGASGAEAFF. CDR3 nucleotide sequence: TGTGCCTGGAAGTCCAAGGGGGCGTCTGGCGCTGAAGCTTTCTTT.

The V call is TRBV4-2, the J call TRBJ2-7, with 9 nucleotides matching TRBD2. Germline values: CDR1 LGHNA, CDR2 YNFKEQ. This CDR3 contains 16 residues. The trim removed 0 bases at V and 3 bases at J, leaving 6 bases unmatched. The CDR3 sequence is CASSQDRASGIYEQYF. The CDR3 DNA is TGTGCCAGCAGCCAAGATCGGGCTAGCGGGATCTACGAGCAGTACTTC.

The rearrangement uses TRBV4-2 and TRBJ1-4; 9 bases are shared with TRBD1. The CDR3 is made up of 16 amino acids. The germline CDR1 and CDR2 sequences are LGHNA and YNFKEQ. The trim removed 1 base at V and 6 bases at J, leaving 6 bases unmatched. The CDR3 DNA sequence: TGTGCCAGCAGCCAAGGGGGGACAGGGAGTTATGAAAAACTGTTTTTT. It specifies CASSQGGTGSYEKLFF.

This chain joins TRBV24-1 and TRBJ1-2; the D is unclear. This CDR3 has 12 amino acids. Germline V gives CDR1 KGHDR, CDR2 SFDVKD. V was clipped by 7 bases and J by 6 bases, with 11 bases between them. The CDR3 loop reads CATSEGQHGYTF. CDR3 nucleotides: TGTGCCACCAGCGAGGGCCAGCATGGCTACACCTTC.

This clone was seen a few times. This rearrangement joins TRBV18 to TRBJ2-1, with a possible D match to TRBD1 (5 bases). CDR3 length: 14 residues. Germline CDR1 reads KGHSH; CDR2 reads LQKENI. V dropped 4 bases and J dropped 6 bases, with 13 bases sitting between them. CDR3 sequence reads: CASSRRERSNEQFF. Here the CDR3 DNA reads TGTGCCAGCTCACGCAGGGAACGCAGCAATGAGCAGTTCTTC. Based on the CDR3 plus reference TRBV18 and TRBJ2-1, the full variable domain is NAGVMQNPRHLVRRRGQEARLRCSPMKGHSHVYWYRQLPEEGLKFMVYLQKENIIDESGMPKERFSAEFPKEGPSILRIQQVVRGDSAAYFCASSRRERSNEQFFGPGTRLTVL.

In its sample, this clone was seen a few times. CDR3 loop: CASSQQARDLETQYF. For the CDR3, the DNA is TGTGCCAGCAGCCAACAAGCTAGGGACTTGGAGACCCAGTACTTC. The chain couples TRBV4-2 to TRBJ2-5; TRBD2 is a possible D gene (6 bases). V shed 2 bases and J shed 5 bases, with 15 bases lying between them. Germline V lookup: CDR1 LGHNA, CDR2 YNFKEQ. The CDR3 is made up of 15 amino acids.

Remarks on this clone: The sample contains more than one DNA sequence encoding this CDR3. The CDR3 protein is CATSRTGRDEQYF. The CDR3, as DNA: TGTGCCACCAGCAGGACAGGCCGGGACGAGCAGTACTTC. The chain is built from TRBV15 and TRBJ2-7, with TRBD1 as a possible D gene (6 bases). Looked up from germline, CDR1 is LNHNV and CDR2 is YYDKDF (reference sequence). The CDR3 has 13 amino acids. The ends were cut back, 3 bases at V and 5 bases at J, with 11 bases in the middle.

This sequence joins TRBV7-9 and TRBJ2-1, with 15 bases identical to TRBD2. CDR1 and CDR2 (germline): SEHNR, FQNEAQ (reference sequence). This CDR3 region has 15 residues. Trimming took 5 bases from V and 7 from J; bases not matched to a gene: 3. CDR3 sequence (DNA): TGTGCCAGCAGCCTTGGGACTAGCGGGAGGAATGAGCAGTTCTTC. Translating it yields CASSLGTSGRNEQFF.

With respect to this clone: The sample contains more than one DNA sequence encoding this CDR3. The chain combines TRBV5-4 with TRBJ2-7, with a weak D call TRBD2 (5 bases). Germline CDR1 and CDR2: SGHNT and YYREEE (reference sequence). The CDR3 totals 15 residues. Trimming stripped 4 bases from V and 3 bases from J, with 17 bases between. CDR3 coding DNA: TGTGCCAGCAGCGTAGGTCCACTCGGGGACTACGAGCAGTACTTC. Residues: CASSVGPLGDYEQYF.

The chain carries TRBV3-1 (or the pseudogene TRBV3-2) and TRBJ2-5; 8 bases are shared with TRBD2. Germline V gives CDR1 LGHDT, CDR2 YNNKEL (reference sequence). V lost 4 bases and J lost 3; bases outside the gene matches: 7. The CDR3 contains 15 residues. The CDR3 region has the DNA TGTGCCAGCAGCCTGGCCGGGACTAGGAAAGAGACCCAGTACTTC. Translating it yields CASSLAGTRKETQYF.

V gene TRBV7-9 combines with J gene TRBJ1-1; TRBD1 aligns across 11 bases. The CDR3 is 13 amino acids. Germline CDR1 and CDR2: SEHNR and FQNEAQ (reference sequence). V lost 10 bases to trimming and J lost 4 bases; unmatched junction nucleotides: 5. The CDR3 bases are TGTGCCACCTCGGACAGGGGGCCCACTGAAGCTTTCTTT. Its translation: CATSDRGPTEAFF. Looking up the rest from reference TRBV7-9 and TRBJ1-1 gives the full variable domain: DTGVSQNPRHKITKRGQNVTFRCDPISEHNRLYWYRQTLGQGPEFLTYFQNEAQLEKSRLLSDRFSAERPKGSFSTLEIQRTEQGDSAMYLCATSDRGPTEAFFGQGTRLTVV.

The chain recombines TRBV28 with TRBJ1-2; D is undetermined. V lost 3 bases to trimming and J lost 0 bases, with 8 bases between them. This CDR3 is 14 amino acids long. The germline V gene encodes CDR1 MDHEN and CDR2 SYDVKM. CDR3 bases: TGTGCCAGCAGTTTGTCCCCAGCTAACTATGGCTACACCTTC. It is translated as CASSLSPANYGYTF.

This clone occurred once. J is TRBJ1-3 and V is TRBV28; 10 bases map to TRBD1. CDR1 MDHEN and CDR2 SYDVKM come from the germline V gene. Losses at the gene ends were 6 bases for V and 1 base for J; bases not matched to a gene: 6. The CDR3 extends over 16 amino acids. The CDR3 DNA reads as TGTGCCAGCAGGAAAACGGGACAGGGGTCTGGAAACACCATATATTTT. This translates into CASRKTGQGSGNTIYF.

The chain links TRBV5-1 to TRBJ2-1, with 9 nucleotides matching TRBD1. Per germline, CDR1 SGHRS and CDR2 YFSETQ. This CDR3 is built from 19 residues. Trimming removed 3 bases from V and 6 bases from J; junction bases left unmatched: 19. The CDR3 protein is CASSSGQGTPRAVLNEQFF. The CDR3 DNA reads TGCGCCAGCAGCTCCGGACAGGGGACACCGCGGGCGGTTCTCAATGAGCAGTTCTTC.

Only a few counts were recorded for this clone. The chain joins TRBV4-1 to TRBJ2-7; 13 bases are a match to TRBD2. The CDR3 covers 13 residues. CDR1 is MGHRA and CDR2 is YSYEKL in the germline V gene. V lost 1 base and J lost 13; bases outside the gene matches: 4. CDR3 loop: CASSQGTSGSFYF. The CDR3 nucleotides are TGCGCCAGCAGCCAAGGGACTAGCGGGAGTTTTTACTTC.

This sequence joins TRBV7-2 and TRBJ2-1; possibly TRBD1 for D (6 bases). V gave up 7 bases and J gave up 1 base, with 11 bases separating them. The CDR3 sequence is 14 residues long. Germline V CDR1 and CDR2: SGHTA, FQGNSA. CDR3 sequence (DNA): TGTGCCAGCACCGACAGGAGATCCTACAATGAGCAGTTCTTC. Protein sequence: CASTDRRSYNEQFF.

V usage is TRBV7-9 and J usage is TRBJ1-6; 8 bases line up with TRBD1. From germline, CDR1 is SEHNR and CDR2 FQNEAQ (reference sequence). This CDR3 contains 16 residues. J was trimmed by 3 bases and V by 4 bases; bases with no gene match: 5. CDR3 bases: TGTGCCAGCAGCTCCGGGACAGGTTTCTATAATTCACCCCTCCACTTT. Residues: CASSSGTGFYNSPLHF.

The rearrangement joins TRBV29-1 to TRBJ1-1; the D is unclear. Per the germline V gene, CDR1 is SQVTM and CDR2 is ANQGSEA. The CDR3 length is 14 residues. Trimming took 3 bases from V and 1 from J, leaving 12 bases between them. The CDR3, as DNA: TGCAGCGTTGATCTGGGCCGCGCGAACACTGAAGCTTTCTTT. Its translation is CSVDLGRANTEAFF.

The V call is TRBV5-4, the J call TRBJ2-2; D ambiguous. The CDR3 totals 12 residues. Trimming took off 4 bases at V and 2 bases at J, with 3 bases between the two ends. Germline CDR1 SGHNT, CDR2 YYREEE (reference sequence). CDR3 protein: CASSQNTGELFF. CDR3 sequence (DNA): TGTGCCAGCAGCCAAAACACCGGGGAGCTGTTTTTT.

This rearrangement joins TRBV15 to TRBJ1-6, with 8 bases matching TRBD1. J lost 7 bases, V lost 1 base, and 6 bases had no gene match. Germline CDR1 reads LNHNV; CDR2 reads YYDKDF (reference sequence). This CDR3 contains 16 residues. CDR3 sequence (DNA): TGTGCCACCAGCAGAGGGACAGGGAGGGGGAATTCACCCCTCCACTTT. Its protein product is CATSRGTGRGNSPLHF.